The TCR beta chain described here comes from a study of patients and donors after allogeneic stem cell transplantation. TCRdb reprocessed the RT-PCR reads with MiXCR, giving one entry per CDR3 protein. Seen here are about 150,000 distinct CDR3 sequences, over 35% observed once, and the top ten hold roughly 50%. The V end was cut by 3 bases, the J end by 0 bases, with 18 bases between. Germline CDR1 and CDR2: LGHNA and YSLEER. This CDR3 is built from 18 residues. This clonotype has a single count. The chain uses TRBV4-3 and TRBJ2-4; D might be TRBD2 (5 bases). Sequencing was performed on blood, either unsorted or a sorted T cell fraction (not recorded which). The clonotype originates from a human donor who was either an allogeneic HSCT recipient or a stem cell or donor lymphocyte infusion donor (not recorded which). It is not recorded whose cells these are; they may come from a transplant donor. Here the CDR3 reads CASSHGVTGMSAKNIQYF. CDR3 nucleotides: TGCGCCAGCAGCCACGGGGTAACTGGGATGTCAGCCAAAAACATTCAGTACTTC.